Shown below are 9 T cell receptor beta chains from a single sample sequenced in a study of CD8+CD57+ T cells in acquired aplastic anemia. Genomic DNA provided the template from which TCR beta VDJ and CDR3 profiles were obtained. TCRdb re-called the reads with MiXCR, one entry per CDR3 protein. This repertoire shows just over 450,000 distinct CDR3 sequences, about a third found once; its top ten account for less than 0.85%. Previously, flow cytometry had revealed CD8+CD57+ cell expansion in the patients chosen for sequencing. The sample was sorted CD4+, CD8+, or CD8+CD57+ T cells (not recorded which) from PBMCs. The receptors here all came from a human donor with aplastic anemia.

At least ten counts were recorded for this clonotype. The CDR3 bases are TGCAGTGCTAGAGCCGGGGTCGGAAATTCACCCCTCCACTTT. Its protein is CSARAGVGNSPLHF. The gene calls are TRBV20-1 and TRBJ1-6; D remains unclear. The V and J ends lost 1 base and 7 bases respectively, with 11 bases between them. Germline V gene lookup returns CDR1 DFQATT and CDR2 SNEGSKA (reference sequence). The CDR3 contains 14 residues.

This clonotype was counted many times. Its ends do not fully match the called genes, so a read error is possible. The rearrangement joins TRBV5-1 to TRBJ2-5, with a weak D call TRBD2 (5 bases). This CDR3 is built from 14 residues. The germline V gene encodes CDR1 SGHRS and CDR2 YFSETQ. The CDR3 nucleotides read TGTGCTAGCAGCTTAGCAGGACGGGAAGAGACCCAGTACTTC. This sequence encodes CASSLAGREETQYF. Combining the CDR3 with reference TRBV5-1 and TRBJ2-5 gives the whole variable domain KAGVTQTPRYLIKTRGQQVTLSCSPISGHRSVSWYQQTPGQGLQFLFEYFSETQRNKGNFPGRFSGRQFSNSRSEMNVSTLELGDSALYLCASSLAGREETQYFGPGTRLLVL.

A note on this clonotype: Because it lacks the conserved phenylalanine or tryptophan at the end, this CDR3 is likely a read error. It is unclear where the CDR3 begins or ends on the DNA, so no DNA is shown, and the CDR3 is as TCRdb lists it. The chain links TRBV24-1 to TRBJ2-5; the D segment call TRBD1 is taken from the table without a DNA check. Germline V gene lookup returns CDR1 KGHDR and CDR2 SFDVKD. From its first to its last residue, the CDR3 has 8 amino acids. CDR3: CATSDRRV.

J is TRBJ1-5 and V is TRBV4-2; possibly TRBD1 for D (5 bases). The CDR3 extends over 19 amino acids. V lost 4 bases to trimming and J lost 0 bases, with 22 bases between them. Germline V lookup: CDR1 LGHNA, CDR2 YNFKEQ. The CDR3 region is CASSRKVDPGFSSNQPQHF. Written as DNA, the CDR3 is TGTGCCAGCAGCCGCAAGGTCGATCCAGGGTTTTCTAGCAATCAGCCCCAGCATTTT.

This clonotype was found many times. The chain couples TRBV2 to TRBJ2-7; weak D call: TRBD2 (6 bases). With 6 bases removed from V and 6 bases from J, the gap between germline ends came to 12 bases. The CDR3 sequence is 12 residues long. Germline V lookup: CDR1 SNHLY, CDR2 FYNNEI. In DNA, the CDR3 is TGTGCCAGCAGGGCGCTAGCGACCGAGCAGTACTTC. Its translation is CASRALATEQYF.

The rearrangement uses TRBV4-2 and TRBJ2-7, with 16 positions matching TRBD2. J gave up 2 bases and V 6 bases, and 13 bases lay outside the gene matches. The CDR3 runs 19 residues. CDR1 is LGHNA and CDR2 is YNFKEQ in the germline V gene. The CDR3: CASRDSGTSGRAGPYEQYF. CDR3 in DNA: TGTGCCAGCAGGGACTCCGGGACTAGCGGGAGGGCTGGGCCCTACGAGCAGTACTTC.

V and J are TRBV7-2 and TRBJ2-3; D is perhaps TRBD2 (5 bases). V was trimmed by 4 bases and J by 4 bases, leaving 9 bases between them. Per germline, CDR1 SGHTA and CDR2 FQGNSA. The CDR3 spans 13 residues. The DNA for the CDR3 is TGTGCCAGCAGCTCGGGGATGGCAGATACGCAGTATTTT. Its protein product is CASSSGMADTQYF.

This clonotype was recorded only once. This chain links TRBV25-1 with TRBJ2-5, with 7 bases identical to TRBD1. Germline V gene lookup returns CDR1 MGHDK and CDR2 SYGVNS. After removal of 6 bases from V and 5 bases from J, the junction contained 9 bases not matched to a gene. The length of the CDR3 is 14 residues. The chain's CDR3 is CASSATTGDETQYF. The DNA for the CDR3 is TGTGCCAGCAGCGCTACCACAGGGGACGAGACCCAGTACTTC. Full variable domain (rest looked up from reference TRBV25-1 and TRBJ2-5): EADIYQTPRYLVIGTGKKITLECSQTMGHDKMYWYQQDPGMELHLIHYSYGVNSTEKGDLSSESTVSRIRTEHFPLTLESARPSHTSQYLCASSATTGDETQYFGPGTRLLVL.

V gene TRBV20-1 combines with J gene TRBJ2-7; maybe TRBD2 (6 bases). This CDR3 spans 10 amino acids. Germline loops: CDR1 DFQATT, CDR2 SNEGSKA (reference sequence). V shed 7 bases and J shed 3 bases, with 7 bases lying between them. CDR3 nucleotides: TGCAGTGAAGCGGGCTACGAGCAGTACTTC. This encodes CSEAGYEQYF.